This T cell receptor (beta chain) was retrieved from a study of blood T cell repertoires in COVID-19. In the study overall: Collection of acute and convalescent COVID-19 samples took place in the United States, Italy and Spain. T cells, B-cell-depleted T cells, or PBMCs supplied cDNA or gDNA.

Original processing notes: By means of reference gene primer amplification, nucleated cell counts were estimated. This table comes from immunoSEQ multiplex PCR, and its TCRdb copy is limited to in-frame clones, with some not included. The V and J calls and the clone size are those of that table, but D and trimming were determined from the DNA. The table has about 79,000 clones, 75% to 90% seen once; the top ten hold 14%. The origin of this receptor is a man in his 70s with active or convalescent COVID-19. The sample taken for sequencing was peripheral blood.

The CDR3: CATRRGAETQYF. CDR3 DNA sequence: TGTGCCACGCGACGGGGGGCGGAGACCCAGTACTTC. The chain links TRBV28 to TRBJ2-5; D is perhaps TRBD2 (7 bases). V lost 10 bases and J 5 bases, leaving 14 bases between the germline ends. The CDR3 runs 12 residues. Germline loops: CDR1 MDHEN, CDR2 SYDVKM.